This note documents a single TCR beta chain sequence. The data were taken from a study of OX40 agonist ivuxolimab in advanced cancers. Study-level background: Partial responses were achieved by three patients: one hepatocellular carcinoma, two cutaneous melanoma.

The CDR3 consists of 13 residues. The V gene lost 4 bases and the J gene lost 3 bases, with 10 bases spanning the gap. Per the germline V gene, CDR1 is GTSNPN and CDR2 is SVGIG (reference sequence). Some clones are missing from TCRdb's copy, which holds only in-frame ones; the method was immunoSEQ multiplex PCR. Among over 25,000 clones listed, 82% were seen once. The sample in question was CD4+ or CD8+ T cells sorted from blood, obtained in a trial of the OX40 agonist ivuxolimab. The source is an adult with an advanced solid tumor such as melanoma, head and neck, liver or kidney cancer. The J gene is TRBJ2-1, the V gene TRBV30; D remains ambiguous. CDR3 nucleotides: TGTGCCTGGAAAGGTCGACTCTACAATGAGCAGTTCTTC. This translates into CAWKGRLYNEQFF. Full variable domain (missing parts from reference TRBV30 and TRBJ2-1): SQTIHQWPATLVQPVGSPLSLECTVEGTSNPNLYWYRQAAGRGLQLLFYSVGIGQISSEVPQNLSASRPQDRQFILSSKKLLLSDSGFYLCAWKGRLYNEQFFGPGTRLTVL.